A single sample gave rise to the 11 T cell receptor beta chains below, sequenced in a study of shared clonotypes between healthy human individuals. In the naive CD8 group, cells lacked CD45RO and were positively selected for CCR7, so terminally differentiated effector memory CD45RA+ cells were left out. The table came from immunoSEQ multiplex PCR; TCRdb's copy has only in-frame clones and leaves some out. The data contain about 2 million clones, about 95% of them singletons. The sample taken for sequencing was naive CD8+ T cells sorted from blood. These receptors all come from a man younger than 35 in good health.

The gene calls are TRBV5-1 and TRBJ2-7, with TRBD2 matching over 7 bases. The CDR3 sequence is 17 residues long. Germline V gene sequence: CDR1 SGHRS, CDR2 YFSETQ. The junction had 13 bases not matched to a gene; V was cut back by 4 bases and J by 0 bases. CDR3 residues: CASSPGLVAGFSYEQYF. CDR3 nucleotides: TGCGCCAGCAGCCCGGGGCTCGTAGCGGGTTTCTCCTACGAGCAGTACTTC.

This rearrangement joins TRBV4-1 to TRBJ2-5, with 7 bases that match TRBD2. The CDR3 sequence is 15 residues long. J was trimmed by 5 bases and V by 4 bases; bases with no gene match: 10. Germline CDR1 reads MGHRA; CDR2 reads YSYEKL. As DNA, the CDR3 is TGCGCCAGCAGCCCCATGGCGGGAGTGGGGGAGACCCAGTACTTC. It codes for CASSPMAGVGETQYF.

V gene TRBV27 combines with J gene TRBJ2-2, with D tentatively TRBD2 (5 bases). CDR1 and CDR2 from the germline V gene are MNHEY and SMNVEV (reference sequence). This CDR3 is built from 14 residues. V was cut by 3 bases and J by 7 bases, with 12 bases left in between. The CDR3 coding sequence is TGTGCCAGCAGTTTGGCTTACGGACTCGGGGAGCTGTTTTTT. Protein product: CASSLAYGLGELFF.

The gene calls are TRBV5-1 and TRBJ1-1; D not resolved. The ends were cut back, 6 bases at V and 4 bases at J, with 13 bases in the middle. The CDR3 runs 13 residues. In germline, CDR1 is SGHRS, CDR2 YFSETQ. The CDR3 nucleotides read TGCGCCAGCAATCAGGAGTGGAGCACTGAAGCTTTCTTT. Translation gives CASNQEWSTEAFF.

The chain links TRBV10-2 to TRBJ2-3; D unresolved. Trimming cost V 0 bases and J 5 bases, with 3 bases left between them. Germline V gives CDR1 WSHSY, CDR2 SAAADI. This CDR3 spans 12 amino acids. In nucleotides, the CDR3 is TGCGCCAGCAGTGAGTCCGGAGATACGCAGTATTTT. This gives the protein CASSESGDTQYF.

This clone was picked up one time. The V gene is TRBV28, the J gene TRBJ1-4; D possibly corresponds to TRBD1 (5 bases). The CDR3 spans 12 residues. CDR1 and CDR2 from the germline V gene are MDHEN and SYDVKM. The V end lost 3 bases, the J end lost 8 bases, and 7 bases lay between the germline ends. The CDR3 region has the DNA TGTGCCAGCAGTTTCAGGGTCGAAAAACTGTTTTTT. This sequence encodes CASSFRVEKLFF. Using reference TRBV28 and TRBJ1-4 for the parts outside the CDR3, the full variable domain is DVKVTQSSRYLVKRTGEKVFLECVQDMDHENMFWYRQDPGLGLRLIYFSYDVKMKEKGDIPEGYSVSREKKERFSLILESASTNQTSMYLCASSFRVEKLFFGSGTQLSVL.

V gene TRBV9 combines with J gene TRBJ2-6; 11 bases are shared with TRBD2. The length of the CDR3 is 19 residues. The junction had 11 bases not matched to a gene; V was cut back by 4 bases and J by 2 bases. CDR1 and CDR2 (germline): SGDLS, YYNGEE. The CDR3 loop is CASSMGLAARGAGANVLTF. The CDR3, as DNA: TGTGCCAGCAGCATGGGACTAGCGGCCCGCGGAGCTGGGGCCAACGTCCTGACTTTC.

The chain carries TRBV27 and TRBJ2-3; TRBD1 aligns across 7 bases. The V gene end was trimmed by 5 bases and the J gene end by 2 bases; junction bases not matched to a gene: 7. In germline, CDR1 is MNHEY, CDR2 SMNVEV (reference sequence). The CDR3 extends over 15 amino acids. Here the CDR3 reads CASSATTGFTDTQYF. As DNA, the CDR3 is TGTGCCAGCAGTGCTACGACAGGGTTCACAGATACGCAGTATTTT.

The chain has TRBV5-1 and TRBJ2-3; D remains unclear. Trimming pared 0 bases from V and 2 bases from J, leaving 7 bases between. There are 14 residues in the CDR3. The germline V gene has CDR1 SGHRS and CDR2 YFSETQ. The CDR3 DNA reads TGCGCCAGCAGCTTGGGCCAAGTCACAGATACGCAGTATTTT. It yields the protein CASSLGQVTDTQYF. The full variable domain, with the rest looked up from reference TRBV5-1 and TRBJ2-3, is KAGVTQTPRYLIKTRGQQVTLSCSPISGHRSVSWYQQTPGQGLQFLFEYFSETQRNKGNFPGRFSGRQFSNSRSEMNVSTLELGDSALYLCASSLGQVTDTQYFGPGTRLTVL.

The rearrangement uses TRBV15 and TRBJ1-5; maybe TRBD1 (6 bases). From germline, CDR1 is LNHNV and CDR2 YYDKDF (reference sequence). There are 15 residues in the CDR3. V dropped 3 bases and J dropped 5 bases, with 14 bases sitting between them. The CDR3 nucleotides read TGTGCCACCAGCAGTACAGGGTTTGCGGATCAGCCCCAGCATTTT. As protein: CATSSTGFADQPQHF.

This chain connects TRBV10-2 to TRBJ2-5; D gene uncertain. The V and J ends lost 8 bases and 4 bases respectively, with 8 bases between them. Germline CDR1 reads WSHSY; CDR2 reads SAAADI. The CDR3 has 11 residues. The CDR3 bases are TGCGCCAGCTTTAAGAGAGAGACCCAGTACTTC. This gives the protein CASFKRETQYF.